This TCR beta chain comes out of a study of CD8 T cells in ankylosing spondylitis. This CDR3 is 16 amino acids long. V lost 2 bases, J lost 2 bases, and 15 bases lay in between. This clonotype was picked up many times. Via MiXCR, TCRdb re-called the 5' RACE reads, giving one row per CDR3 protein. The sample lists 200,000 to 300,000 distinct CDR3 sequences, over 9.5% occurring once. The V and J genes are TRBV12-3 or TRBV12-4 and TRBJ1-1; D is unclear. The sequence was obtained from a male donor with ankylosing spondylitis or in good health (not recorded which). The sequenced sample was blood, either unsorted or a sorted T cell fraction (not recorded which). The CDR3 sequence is CASSLSAIGLNTEAFF. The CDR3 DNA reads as TGTGCCAGCAGTTTATCCGCAATCGGACTTAACACTGAAGCTTTCTTT.